The source of this TCR beta chain is a study of blood T cell repertoires in COVID-19. About the study: Samples of COVID-19 (acute and convalescent) were obtained from the United States, Italy and Spain. Sources were T cells, B-cell-depleted T cells, or PBMCs; the material itself was cDNA or gDNA.

The CDR3 totals 16 residues. Germline trimming cut 6 bases from V and 0 bases from J; bases unmatched to any gene: 8. CDR1 and CDR2 (germline): MNHEY, SVGEGT. Methods used by the authors: From reference gene primer amplification, estimates of nucleated cell counts were derived. Sequencing used immunoSEQ multiplex PCR; TCRdb keeps in-frame clones, though not all of them. Clone size and the V and J calls come from that table; the DNA yielded D and trimming. The sample carries around 300,000 clones, about 80% recorded once. Sample: peripheral blood. This chain links TRBV6-2 or TRBV6-3 with TRBJ2-4, with 7 bases matching TRBD2. The source of this sequence is a woman in her forties or fifties who had recovered from COVID-19. The CDR3 DNA is TGTGCCAGCAGCCCCCCAGCGGGGCTAGCCAAAAACATTCAGTACTTC. It yields the protein CASSPPAGLAKNIQYF.